This T cell receptor beta chain is from a study of cytomegalovirus exposure and HLA in healthy donors. Study-wide findings and caveats: Some 150 TCR beta chains were listed as cytomegalovirus-associated. Across donors, sequencing depth was assumed by presence/absence analyses to be roughly uniform. Later analysis suggested most CMV-associated TCR beta chains were HLA-restricted.

In the PCR, 60 Vbeta and 13 Jbeta primers were used. How the authors handled the data: Tens of millions of unique TCR beta chains, about 10 million of them shared, were counted by a later analysis. Profiling relied on immunoSEQ multiplex PCR, and the TCRdb table lists in-frame clones only, not all of them. That table furnishes V, J and clone size, whereas the DNA furnished D and trimming. The data contain 30,000 to 40,000 clones, roughly 60% of them singletons. V was clipped by 0 bases and J by 4 bases; unmatched bases: 2. The CDR3 runs to 15 residues. Germline CDR1 SEHNR, CDR2 FQNEAQ (reference sequence). On this clone itself: Its target is unknown.

Input material: PBMCs. The clonotype comes from a man in his forties or fifties in good health and CMV-seropositive. The V call is TRBV7-9, the J call TRBJ2-1, with 8 bases fitting TRBD2. The CDR3 region has the DNA TGTGCCAGCAGCTTAGCTAGCGGGATATACAATGAGCAGTTCTTC. Translated: CASSLASGIYNEQFF.